The 3 T cell receptor beta chains given below trace back to one sample, sequenced in a study of T-cell memory formation after mild COVID-19. One entry per CDR3 protein, called by TCRdb with MiXCR from the 5' RACE reads. This table holds a few hundred thousand distinct CDR3 sequences, 25% to 30% found once. The sample consisted of PBMCs or a T cell subset sorted from them (not recorded which). The source of these receptors is an adult woman who had mild COVID-19 (a few samples of this study predate the infection). Cell type and time point are not known.

In this sample, this clonotype turned up a few times. V and J are TRBV10-3 and TRBJ1-2, with D uncertain. Germline lookup yields CDR1 ENHRY and CDR2 SYGVKD. The CDR3 runs to 15 residues. Trimming shortened V by 7 bases and J by 2 bases, and 17 bases separated the two germline ends. Written as DNA, the CDR3 is TGTGCCATCAACGGAAACCCCTCGTTAAACTATGGCTACACCTTC. Its protein product is CAINGNPSLNYGYTF.

The CDR3 DNA sequence: TGCGCCAGCAGCTTGGCCTCATTAGGGAATGGCTACACCTTC. This encodes CASSLASLGNGYTF. This chain uses TRBV5-1 with TRBJ1-2; no clear D gene. The CDR3 length is 14 residues. Germline V gene sequence: CDR1 SGHRS, CDR2 YFSETQ. V was clipped by 0 bases and J by 6 bases, with 12 bases between them. The variable domain in full, with the rest retrieved from reference TRBV5-1 and TRBJ1-2, is KAGVTQTPRYLIKTRGQQVTLSCSPISGHRSVSWYQQTPGQGLQFLFEYFSETQRNKGNFPGRFSGRQFSNSRSEMNVSTLELGDSALYLCASSLASLGNGYTFGSGTRLTVV.

V gene TRBV5-1 combines with J gene TRBJ1-6, with TRBD1 identical over 7 bases. CDR3 length: 14 residues. CDR1 SGHRS and CDR2 YFSETQ come from the germline V gene. The trim removed 5 bases at V and 4 bases at J, leaving 3 bases unmatched. In nucleotides, the CDR3 is TGCGCCAGCAGGACGGGACAGTATAATTCACCCCTCCACTTT. Translation gives CASRTGQYNSPLHF. The whole variable domain, filled in from reference TRBV5-1 and TRBJ1-6, reads KAGVTQTPRYLIKTRGQQVTLSCSPISGHRSVSWYQQTPGQGLQFLFEYFSETQRNKGNFPGRFSGRQFSNSRSEMNVSTLELGDSALYLCASRTGQYNSPLHFGNGTRLTVT.